These 17 T cell receptor beta chains came from one sample sequenced in a study of CD8 T cells in Susac syndrome. Reverse transcription of roughly 0.5 to 1 ug RNA was performed with random hexamers. TCRdb used MiXCR to reprocess the immunoSEQ multiplex PCR reads, holding one entry per CDR3 protein. The sample lists around 170,000 distinct CDR3 sequences; around 94% were seen once. Sequencing input: CD4+ T cells from PBMCs. The source of these receptors is a human donor with Susac syndrome.

This sequence joins TRBV3-1 and TRBJ2-4; tentatively, D is TRBD2 (6 bases). Germline CDR1 and CDR2: LGHDT and YNNKEL (reference sequence). The CDR3 extends over 15 amino acids. With 4 bases removed from V and 0 bases from J, the gap between germline ends came to 10 bases. This CDR3 reads CASSPGGRAKNIQYF. CDR3 bases: TGTGCCAGCAGCCCCGGGGGACGAGCCAAAAACATTCAGTACTTC.

The V and J genes are TRBV2 and TRBJ2-5, with 7 bases that match TRBD2. The CDR3 totals 13 residues. CDR1 and CDR2 from the germline V gene are SNHLY and FYNNEI. After removal of 6 bases from V and 2 bases from J, the junction contained 3 bases not matched to a gene. CDR3 protein: CASRAGVQETQYF. The CDR3 DNA follows: TGTGCCAGCAGGGCGGGGGTACAAGAGACCCAGTACTTC.

The CDR3 DNA follows: TGTGCCAGCAGCGTCTCCGGAGACAGGTCAGATGGCTACACCTTC. Its protein is CASSVSGDRSDGYTF. This chain links TRBV9 with TRBJ1-2; maybe TRBD1 (6 bases). Germline assignment: CDR1 SGDLS and CDR2 YYNGEE. V was shortened by 2 bases and J by 6 bases, with 17 bases between the two germline ends. The CDR3 runs 15 residues.

CDR3 nucleotide sequence: TGCAGCGTCGAGGGACAGTCTTACAATGAGCAGTTCTTC. Translation: CSVEGQSYNEQFF. This chain uses TRBV29-1 with TRBJ2-1; TRBD1 matches 7 bases. This CDR3 is built from 13 residues. The V and J ends lost 6 bases and 4 bases, in that order; junction bases with no gene match: 6. Looked up from germline, CDR1 is SQVTM and CDR2 is ANQGSEA.

This clonotype was seen just once. The chain carries TRBV7-9 and TRBJ1-2, with D perhaps TRBD1 (5 bases). This CDR3 has 15 residues. Germline V lookup: CDR1 SEHNR, CDR2 FQNEAQ (reference sequence). Trimming removed 5 bases from V and 4 bases from J, with 17 bases in between. CDR3 DNA sequence: TGTGCCAGCAGCCCGGGGACTTACGGCGGCTATGGCTACACCTTC. It codes for CASSPGTYGGYGYTF.

The chain recombines TRBV11-2 with TRBJ1-2; no definite D call. This CDR3 comprises 13 residues. The germline gives CDR1 SGHAT, CDR2 FQNNGV. The V end lost 5 bases, the J end lost 5 bases, and 12 bases lay between the germline ends. The DNA of the CDR3 is TGTGCCAGCAGCCCGATCCAAAATTATGGCTACACCTTC. As protein: CASSPIQNYGYTF. The whole variable domain, filled in from reference TRBV11-2 and TRBJ1-2, reads EAGVAQSPRYKIIEKRQSVAFWCNPISGHATLYWYQQILGQGPKLLIQFQNNGVVDDSQLPKDRFSAERLKGVDSTLKIQPAKLEDSAVYLCASSPIQNYGYTFGSGTRLTVV.

V and J are TRBV5-1 and TRBJ2-3, with D perhaps matching TRBD1 (6 bases). V lost 2 bases to trimming and J lost 1 base, with 11 bases between them. This CDR3 has 15 amino acids. CDR1 and CDR2 from the germline V gene are SGHRS and YFSETQ. This CDR3 reads CASSLQGSGTDTQYF. The CDR3 coding sequence is TGCGCCAGCAGCTTACAGGGTAGTGGCACAGATACGCAGTATTTT.

J is TRBJ1-1 and V is TRBV3-1; 7 bases match TRBD1. After removal of 3 bases from V and 8 bases from J, the junction contained 3 bases not matched to a gene. Germline V gene lookup returns CDR1 LGHDT and CDR2 YNNKEL (reference sequence). The CDR3 is made up of 12 amino acids. CDR3 sequence reads: CASSHTGAEAFF. In DNA form, the CDR3 reads TGTGCCAGCAGCCATACAGGGGCCGAAGCTTTCTTT.

V and J are TRBV7-8 and TRBJ2-7; D perhaps matches TRBD1 (5 bases). V gave up 0 bases and J gave up 2 bases, with 14 bases separating them. Per the germline V gene, CDR1 is SGHVS and CDR2 is FQNEAQ. The length of the CDR3 is 16 residues. CDR3 residues: CASSLAVGRPPYEQYF. Written as DNA, the CDR3 is TGTGCCAGCAGCTTAGCGGTGGGGCGCCCTCCCTACGAGCAGTACTTC.

The chain is built from TRBV4-3 and TRBJ2-3; D remains unclear. With 6 bases removed from V and 2 bases from J, the gap between germline ends came to 12 bases. Germline V gives CDR1 LGHNA, CDR2 YSLEER. The CDR3 runs 14 residues. CDR3 sequence reads: CASSLDILTDTQYF. CDR3 coding DNA: TGCGCCAGCAGTTTAGACATTCTCACAGATACGCAGTATTTT.

This chain connects TRBV12-3 or TRBV12-4 to TRBJ2-4, with D perhaps matching TRBD1 (5 bases). This CDR3 is built from 11 residues. V lost 6 bases and J 7 bases, leaving 7 bases between the germline ends. The CDR3: CASSSGNIQYF. CDR3 nucleotides: TGTGCCAGCAGCTCAGGGAACATTCAGTACTTC.

CDR3: CASSETQGIGGYTF. The CDR3 bases are TGTGCCAGCAGCGAAACCCAGGGGATCGGTGGCTACACCTTC. V and J are TRBV5-4 and TRBJ1-2; D may be TRBD1 (6 bases). From germline, CDR1 is SGHNT and CDR2 YYREEE (reference sequence). The germline V and J ends were trimmed by 4 bases and 7 bases, with 17 bases remaining between them. The CDR3 length is 14 residues.

The rearrangement joins TRBV15 to TRBJ1-1, with D unclear. The CDR3 runs 12 residues. Germline values: CDR1 LNHNV, CDR2 YYDKDF (reference sequence). V was clipped by 0 bases and J by 11 bases, with 10 bases between them. The CDR3 is CATSRDTVVAFF. The DNA for the CDR3 is TGTGCCACCAGCAGAGACACAGTTGTGGCTTTCTTT.

This rearrangement joins TRBV6-1 to TRBJ2-1; the D gene is possibly TRBD2 (5 bases). The CDR3 length is 16 residues. The ends were cut back, 6 bases at V and 2 bases at J, with 17 bases in the middle. Germline CDR1 reads MNHNS; CDR2 reads SASEGT. The CDR3 is CASRRTPEEAYNEQFF. DNA for the CDR3: TGTGCCAGCAGAAGGACCCCCGAGGAGGCCTACAATGAGCAGTTCTTC.

V usage is TRBV6-1 and J usage is TRBJ1-1; 9 nucleotides align to TRBD1. This CDR3 has 13 amino acids. Per germline, CDR1 MNHNS and CDR2 SASEGT. J was trimmed by 6 bases and V by 7 bases; bases with no gene match: 6. The CDR3, as DNA: TGTGCCAGCACTATAACAGGGGGCGCTGAAGCTTTCTTT. This translates into CASTITGGAEAFF.

This clonotype occurred once. V and J are TRBV5-4 and TRBJ2-2; 10 bases line up with TRBD2. This CDR3 is built from 16 residues. Germline lookup yields CDR1 SGHNT and CDR2 YYREEE (reference sequence). V was clipped by 4 bases and J by 0 bases; unmatched bases: 3. The CDR3 DNA is TGTGCCAGCAGCCCGGGACTAGCGTCGAACACCGGGGAGCTGTTTTTT. Encoded protein: CASSPGLASNTGELFF.

J is TRBJ2-4 and V is TRBV4-2; weak D call: TRBD2 (6 bases). Germline CDR1 LGHNA, CDR2 YNFKEQ. This CDR3 region has 12 residues. V was trimmed by 2 bases and J by 8 bases, leaving 7 bases between them. DNA of the CDR3: TGTGCCAGCAGCCAAAGACTAGACATTCAGTACTTC. Amino acids: CASSQRLDIQYF.